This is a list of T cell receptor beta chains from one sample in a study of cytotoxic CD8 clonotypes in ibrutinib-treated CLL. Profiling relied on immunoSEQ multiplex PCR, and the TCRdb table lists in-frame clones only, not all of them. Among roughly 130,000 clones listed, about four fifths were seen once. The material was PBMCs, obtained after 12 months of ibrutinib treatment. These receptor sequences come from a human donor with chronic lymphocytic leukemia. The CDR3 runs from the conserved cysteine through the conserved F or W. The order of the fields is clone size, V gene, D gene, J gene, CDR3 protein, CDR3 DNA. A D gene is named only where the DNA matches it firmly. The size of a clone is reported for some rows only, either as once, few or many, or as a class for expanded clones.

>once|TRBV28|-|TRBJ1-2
CASSLFAAGEGYGYTF
TGTGCCAGCAGTTTATTCGCGGCAGGGGAAGGCTATGGCTACACCTTC
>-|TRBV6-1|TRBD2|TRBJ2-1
CASSEMTSSEQFF
TGTGCCAGCAGTGAAATGACTAGCAGTGAGCAGTTCTTC
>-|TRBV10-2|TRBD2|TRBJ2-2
CASSVLAANTGELFF
TGCGCCAGCAGTGTACTAGCGGCGAACACCGGGGAGCTGTTTTTT
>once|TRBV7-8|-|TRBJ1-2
CASSLRQKTNPNYGYTF
TGTGCCAGCAGCTTAAGGCAGAAAACTAACCCTAACTATGGCTACACCTTC
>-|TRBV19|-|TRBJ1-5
CASRWDTLNQPQHF
TGTGCCAGTAGATGGGACACCCTCAATCAGCCCCAGCATTTT
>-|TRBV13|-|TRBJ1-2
CASSLTGTYGYTF
TGTGCCAGCAGCTTAACAGGAACGTATGGCTACACCTTC
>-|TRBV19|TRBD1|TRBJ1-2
CASRARGPYGYTF
TGTGCCAGTAGGGCCAGGGGGCCCTATGGCTACACCTTC
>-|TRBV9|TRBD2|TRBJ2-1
CASTLGLAGGRSYNEQFF
TGTGCCAGCACCCTAGGACTAGCGGGAGGGCGATCCTACAATGAGCAGTTCTTC
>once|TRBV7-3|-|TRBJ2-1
CASSLRGILNEQFF
TGTGCCAGCAGCTTAAGAGGGATCCTCAATGAGCAGTTCTTC
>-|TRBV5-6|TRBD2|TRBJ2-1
CASSPKSGSYNEQFF
TGTGCCAGCAGCCCAAAGAGCGGGAGCTACAATGAGCAGTTCTTC
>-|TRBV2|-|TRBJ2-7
CASSEPGGQGAYEQYF
TGTGCCAGCAGTGAACCCGGCGGGCAGGGAGCCTACGAGCAGTACTTC
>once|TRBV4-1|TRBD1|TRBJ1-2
CASSQELGQDYGYTF
TGCGCCAGCAGCCAAGAGCTCGGACAGGACTATGGCTACACCTTC
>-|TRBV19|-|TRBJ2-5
CASSIAGRTQYF
TGTGCCAGTAGTATAGCGGGGAGGACCCAGTACTTC
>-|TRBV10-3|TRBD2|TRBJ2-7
CAISEHLTSGSYEQYF
TGTGCCATCAGTGAGCACTTAACTAGCGGGAGTTACGAGCAGTACTTC
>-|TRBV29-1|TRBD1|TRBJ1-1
CSVGQGYTEAFF
TGCAGCGTGGGACAGGGGTACACTGAAGCTTTCTTT
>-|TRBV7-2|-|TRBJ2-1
CASSPLAAALEQFF
TGTGCCAGCAGCCCCCTGGCAGCGGCCCTTGAGCAGTTCTTC
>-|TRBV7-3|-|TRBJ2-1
CASSLMVGGEQFF
TGTGCCAGCAGCTTAATGGTTGGGGGTGAGCAGTTCTTC
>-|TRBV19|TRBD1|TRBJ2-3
CASSRQGLGTDTQYF
TGTGCCAGTAGCCGACAGGGGCTGGGCACAGATACGCAGTATTTT
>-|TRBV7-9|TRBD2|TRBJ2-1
CASSSLPTSGRAYHNEQFF
TGTGCCAGCAGCTCTTTACCGACTAGCGGGAGGGCCTATCACAATGAGCAGTTCTTC
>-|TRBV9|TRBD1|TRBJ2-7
CASSPRDRLTYEQYF
TGTGCCAGCAGCCCCCGGGACAGGCTCACCTACGAGCAGTACTTC
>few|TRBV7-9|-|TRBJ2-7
CASSLLRDEQYF
TGTGCCAGCAGCCTCTTGCGGGACGAGCAGTACTTC
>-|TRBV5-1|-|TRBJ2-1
CASSYRDGYNEQFF
TGCGCCAGCAGCTATCGGGACGGTTACAATGAGCAGTTCTTC
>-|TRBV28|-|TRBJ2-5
CASREVLGEETQYF
TGTGCCAGCAGGGAGGTCCTGGGGGAAGAGACCCAGTACTTC
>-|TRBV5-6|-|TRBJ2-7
CASSFSWFYEQYF
TGTGCCAGCAGCTTCTCTTGGTTTTACGAGCAGTACTTC
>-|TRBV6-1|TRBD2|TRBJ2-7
CASTLGTTYEQYF
TGTGCCAGCACCCTCGGGACTACCTACGAGCAGTACTTC
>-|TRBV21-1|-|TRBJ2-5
CASSKVGTRSQETQYF
TGTGCCAGCAGCAAAGTTGGGACTAGAAGCCAAGAGACCCAGTACTTC
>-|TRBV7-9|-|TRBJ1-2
CASSLDGNYGYTF
TGTGCCAGCAGCTTAGACGGCAACTATGGCTACACCTTC
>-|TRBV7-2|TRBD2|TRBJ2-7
CASSSASGPYEQYF
TGTGCCAGCAGCTCCGCTAGCGGGCCCTACGAGCAGTACTTC
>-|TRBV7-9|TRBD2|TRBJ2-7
CASSSKAGGTYEQYF
TGTGCCAGCAGCTCCAAAGCGGGAGGAACCTACGAGCAGTACTTC
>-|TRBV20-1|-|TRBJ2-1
CSASLVNEQFF
TGCAGTGCTAGCCTGGTCAATGAGCAGTTCTTC
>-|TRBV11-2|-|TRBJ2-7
CASSFEGGTYEQYF
TGTGCCAGCAGCTTCGAAGGGGGTACATACGAGCAGTACTTC
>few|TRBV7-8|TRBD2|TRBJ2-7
CASTRRWISGRQSYEQYF
TGTGCCAGCACCCGCAGATGGATTAGCGGGAGACAGTCCTACGAGCAGTACTTC
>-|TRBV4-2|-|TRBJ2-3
CASSQDRGGDTQYF
TGTGCCAGCAGCCAAGATCGAGGGGGAGATACGCAGTATTTT
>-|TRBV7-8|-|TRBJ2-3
CASSLTRGSTDTQYF
TGTGCCAGCAGCTTAACAAGGGGAAGCACAGATACGCAGTATTTT
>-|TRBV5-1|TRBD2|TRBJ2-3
CASRISGRYTDTQYF
TGCGCCAGCAGGATTAGCGGGAGGTACACAGATACGCAGTATTTT
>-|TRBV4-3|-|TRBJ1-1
CASPGRHTTEAFF
TGCGCCAGTCCAGGGAGACATACCACTGAAGCTTTCTTT
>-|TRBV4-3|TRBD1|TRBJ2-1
CASSQRMTGTTYNEQFF
TGCGCCAGCAGTCAAAGGATGACAGGGACAACCTACAATGAGCAGTTCTTC
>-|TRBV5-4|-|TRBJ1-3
CASSLGPELGNTIYF
TGTGCCAGCAGCTTGGGGCCTGAACTAGGAAACACCATATATTTT
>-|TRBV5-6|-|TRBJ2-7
CASSLGGYEQYF
TGTGCCAGCAGCTTGGGAGGGTACGAGCAGTACTTC
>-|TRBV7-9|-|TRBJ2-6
CASSFLDNSGANVLTF
TGTGCCAGCAGCTTTTTGGACAACTCTGGGGCCAACGTCCTGACTTTC
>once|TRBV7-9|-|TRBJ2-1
CASSLDGRAWGNEQFF
TGTGCCAGCAGCTTAGACGGACGAGCTTGGGGCAATGAGCAGTTCTTC
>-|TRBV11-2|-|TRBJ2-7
CASSSFEDSYEQYF
TGTGCCAGCAGCTCCTTCGAGGACTCCTACGAGCAGTACTTC
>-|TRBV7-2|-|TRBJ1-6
CASSSRRTDNSPLHF
TGTGCCAGCAGCTCGAGAAGGACAGATAATTCACCCCTCCACTTT
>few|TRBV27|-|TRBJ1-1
CASSFQGMNTEAFF
TGTGCCAGCAGCTTCCAGGGGATGAACACTGAAGCTTTCTTT
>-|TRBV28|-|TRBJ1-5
CASSFSNQPQHF
TGTGCCAGCAGTTTTAGCAATCAGCCCCAGCATTTT
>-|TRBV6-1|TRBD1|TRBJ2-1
CASSRTGSYNEQFF
TGTGCCAGCAGCAGGACAGGCTCTTACAATGAGCAGTTCTTC
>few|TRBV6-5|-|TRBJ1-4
CATQGLGGEKLFF
TGTGCCACCCAGGGACTCGGGGGTGAAAAACTGTTTTTT
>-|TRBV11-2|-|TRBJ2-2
CASSLVLMGSGELFF
TGTGCCAGCAGCTTAGTACTGATGGGTTCCGGGGAGCTGTTTTTT
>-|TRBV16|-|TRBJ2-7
CASSKHRAEYEQYF
TGTGCCAGCAGCAAACACCGGGCCGAATACGAGCAGTACTTC
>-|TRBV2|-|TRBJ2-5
CASSIPRDSGGETQYF
TGTGCCAGCAGTATACCCCGGGACTCCGGAGGAGAGACCCAGTACTTC